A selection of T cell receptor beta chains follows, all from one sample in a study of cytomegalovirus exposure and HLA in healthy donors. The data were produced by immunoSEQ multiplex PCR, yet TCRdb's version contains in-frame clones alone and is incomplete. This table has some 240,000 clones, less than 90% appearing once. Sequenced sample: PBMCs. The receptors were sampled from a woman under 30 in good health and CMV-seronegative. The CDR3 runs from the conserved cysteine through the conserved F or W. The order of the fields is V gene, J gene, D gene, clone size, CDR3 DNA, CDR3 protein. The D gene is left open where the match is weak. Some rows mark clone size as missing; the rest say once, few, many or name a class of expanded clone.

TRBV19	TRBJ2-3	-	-	TGTGCCAGTAGTCAGACTAGATCAGGGGATACGCAGTATTTT	CASSQTRSGDTQYF
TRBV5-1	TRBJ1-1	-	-	TGCGCCAGCAGCCCGCAAGAGGTTAGGAACACTGAAGCTTTCTTT	CASSPQEVRNTEAFF
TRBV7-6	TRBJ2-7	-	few	TGTGCCAGCAGCTTAGAAGACTGGGACGAGCAGTACTTC	CASSLEDWDEQYF
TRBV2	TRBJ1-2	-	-	TGTGCCAGCAGTGAAAACAGGAGTTCTGGCTACACCTTC	CASSENRSSGYTF
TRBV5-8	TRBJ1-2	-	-	TGTGCCAGCAGCCTCGCTGCGGGGAACTATGGCTACACCTTC	CASSLAAGNYGYTF
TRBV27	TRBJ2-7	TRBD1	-	TGTGCCAGCAGCTGGACAGGTCCCTACGAGCAGTACTTC	CASSWTGPYEQYF
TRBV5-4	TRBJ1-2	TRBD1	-	TGTGCCAGCAGCTTGGAGTTACAGGGGGCCTCGGGGGGCTACACCTTC	CASSLELQGASGGYTF
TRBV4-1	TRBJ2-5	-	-	TGCGCCAGCAGCCAAGATAGGGGTAGCGGAGTTGAGACCCAGTACTTC	CASSQDRGSGVETQYF
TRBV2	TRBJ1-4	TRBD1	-	TGTGCCAGCAGTGAACTAGCAGGGGGAAATGAAAAACTGTTTTTT	CASSELAGGNEKLFF
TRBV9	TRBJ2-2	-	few	TGTGCCAGCAGCGGGACACCGAACACCGGGGAGCTGTTTTTT	CASSGTPNTGELFF
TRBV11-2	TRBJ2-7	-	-	TGTGCCAGCAGCTTAGGTCCCGAAAGGGTGAGGAACGAGCAGTACTTC	CASSLGPERVRNEQYF
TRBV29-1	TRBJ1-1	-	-	TGCAGCGTTGCGAAGGGGCGCACTGAAGCTTTCTTT	CSVAKGRTEAFF
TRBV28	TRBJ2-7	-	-	TGTGCCAGCAGCACCCCCTACGAGCAGTACTTC	CASSTPYEQYF
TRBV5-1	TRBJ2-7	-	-	TGCGCCAGCACCGGGGCGGAGTACGAGCAGTACTTC	CASTGAEYEQYF
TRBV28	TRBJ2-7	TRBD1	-	TGTGCCAGCAACCGGAGACAGGGATTTTCCTACGAGCAGTACTTC	CASNRRQGFSYEQYF
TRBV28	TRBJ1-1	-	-	TGTGCCAGCAGTTTGGGTTTCGGGGGGAACACTGAAGCTTTCTTT	CASSLGFGGNTEAFF
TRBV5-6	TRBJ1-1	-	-	TGTGCCAGCAGCCCCCCTGGTGGCCCAATGAACACTGAAGCTTTCTTT	CASSPPGGPMNTEAFF
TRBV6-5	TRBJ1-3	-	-	TGTGCCAGCACCGCCGGCCCAGGGGACACCATATATTTT	CASTAGPGDTIYF
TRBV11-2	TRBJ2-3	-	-	TGTGCCAGCAGCGGGTGGACCCGCACAGATACGCAGTATTTT	CASSGWTRTDTQYF
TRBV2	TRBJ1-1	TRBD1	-	TGTGCCAGCAGCGAAGACGGACAGGATGAGGCTTTCTTT	CASSEDGQDEAFF
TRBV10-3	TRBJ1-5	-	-	TGTGCCATCGGCTCTATTCCGGGGAGCAATCAGCCCCAGCATTTT	CAIGSIPGSNQPQHF
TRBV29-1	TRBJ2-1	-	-	TGCAGCTTTTTTTTGGTAAGGGTGTTTGGCAATGAGCAGTTCTTC	CSFFLVRVFGNEQFF
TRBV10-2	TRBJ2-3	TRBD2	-	TGCGCCAGCAGTCGGACTAGCGGGGGAGATACGCAGTATTTT	CASSRTSGGDTQYF
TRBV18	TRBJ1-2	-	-	TGTGCCAGCTCGCTCGGATCAGGGAACTATGGCTACACCTTC	CASSLGSGNYGYTF
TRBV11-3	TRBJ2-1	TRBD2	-	TGTGCCAGCAGATCGGGGGGATTACGAGATGAGCAGTTCTTC	CASRSGGLRDEQFF
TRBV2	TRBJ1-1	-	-	TGTGCCAGCATGAAGGAGATGAACACTGAAGCTTTCTTT	CASMKEMNTEAFF
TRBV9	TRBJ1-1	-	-	TGTGCCAGCAGCGTAGAACAGCTCAACACTGAAGCTTTCTTT	CASSVEQLNTEAFF
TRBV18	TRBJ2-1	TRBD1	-	TGTGCCAGCTCAGATCGACAGGGTCGCGATGAGCAGTTCTTC	CASSDRQGRDEQFF
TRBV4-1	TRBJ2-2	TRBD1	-	TGCGCCAGCAGCCGAGACAGGGTCACAGCTGGGGAGCTGTTTTTT	CASSRDRVTAGELFF
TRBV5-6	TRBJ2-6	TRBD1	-	TGTGCCAGCAGCTCCTGGGGACAGGGACGCTCTGGGGCCAACGTCCTGACTTTC	CASSSWGQGRSGANVLTF
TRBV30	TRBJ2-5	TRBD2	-	TGTGCCTGGAGTCCGGGACTAGCTCAAGAGACCCAGTACTTC	CAWSPGLAQETQYF
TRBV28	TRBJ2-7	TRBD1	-	TGTGCCAGCAGCCCCGGGACAGGGGGCTCTCGAGAGCAGTACTTC	CASSPGTGGSREQYF
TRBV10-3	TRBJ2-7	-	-	TGTGCCACCAGCGGCCCGGGTATCGGGTACTTC	CATSGPGIGYF
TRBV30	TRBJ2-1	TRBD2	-	TGTGCCTGGAGTGTAGGGACTAGCGGGACGAGTGAGCAGTTCTTC	CAWSVGTSGTSEQFF
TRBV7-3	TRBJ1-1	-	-	TGTGCCAGCAGCTCTGGGATGGACACTGAAGCTTTCTTT	CASSSGMDTEAFF
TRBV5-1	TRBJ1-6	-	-	TGCGCCAGCAGCTTGGGAGGAGAGGGATCACCCCTCCACTTT	CASSLGGEGSPLHF
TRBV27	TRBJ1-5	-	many	TGTGCCAGCAGACGACCGGGTCAGCCCCAGCATTTT	CASRRPGQPQHF
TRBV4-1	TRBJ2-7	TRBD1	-	TGCGCCAGCAGCCCCTGGACAGGATGGACCTCCTACGAGCAGTACTTC	CASSPWTGWTSYEQYF
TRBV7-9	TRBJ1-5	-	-	TGTGCCAGCAGCTCCCAGGGACTCAATCAGCCCCAGCATTTT	CASSSQGLNQPQHF
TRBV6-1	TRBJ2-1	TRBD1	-	TGTGCCAGCACCTTGAATGGACCGTCCCAGGGGGTTGGGTTCTTC	CASTLNGPSQGVGFF
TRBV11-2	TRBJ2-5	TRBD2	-	TGTGCCAGCAGCAAGGGGGGACTAGCGTGGCAAGAGACCCAGTACTTC	CASSKGGLAWQETQYF
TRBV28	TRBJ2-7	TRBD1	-	TGTGCCAGCAGTTTACCTCCGGGACAGGGACGGGTCGAGCAGTACTTC	CASSLPPGQGRVEQYF
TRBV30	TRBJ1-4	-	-	TGTGCCTGGAGTGAGGGGTACTCGGGTGAAAAACTGTTTTTT	CAWSEGYSGEKLFF
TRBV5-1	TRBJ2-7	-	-	TGCGCCAGCAGCCCCCGAGCTGGAGGTCGATCGGTCGACGAGCAGTACTTC	CASSPRAGGRSVDEQYF